This record concerns one TCR beta chain sequence. The data were produced by immunoSEQ multiplex PCR, yet TCRdb's version contains in-frame clones alone and is incomplete. The sample lists approximately 99,000 clones, around 96% seen once, with approximately 2% in the top ten. This sample stems from a study of OX40 agonist ivuxolimab in advanced cancers. CDR3 length: 13 residues. Germline CDR1 reads SGHAT; CDR2 reads FQNNGV. Trimming shortened V by 1 base and J by 6 bases, and 9 bases separated the two germline ends. The V and J genes are TRBV11-2 and TRBJ1-1; D remains unclear. The receptor was derived from an adult with an advanced solid tumor such as melanoma, head and neck, liver or kidney cancer. This material consisted of CD4+ or CD8+ T cells sorted from blood, taken in a trial of the OX40 agonist ivuxolimab. This chain's CDR3 is CASSLGGSAEAFF. The CDR3 DNA reads as TGTGCCAGCAGCTTAGGTGGGTCGGCTGAAGCTTTCTTT. The whole variable domain, remainder taken from reference TRBV11-2 and TRBJ1-1, is EAGVAQSPRYKIIEKRQSVAFWCNPISGHATLYWYQQILGQGPKLLIQFQNNGVVDDSQLPKDRFSAERLKGVDSTLKIQPAKLEDSAVYLCASSLGGSAEAFFGQGTRLTVV.